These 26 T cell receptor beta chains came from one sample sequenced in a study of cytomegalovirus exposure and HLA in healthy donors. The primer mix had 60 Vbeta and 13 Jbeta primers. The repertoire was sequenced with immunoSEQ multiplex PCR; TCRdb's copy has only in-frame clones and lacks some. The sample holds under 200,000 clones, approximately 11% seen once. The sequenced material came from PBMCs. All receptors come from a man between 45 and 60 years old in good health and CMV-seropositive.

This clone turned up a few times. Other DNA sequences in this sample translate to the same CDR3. CDR3 nucleotide sequence: TGTGCCAGCAGCTTAGGAGGGAGTCAGCCCCAGCATTTT. It specifies CASSLGGSQPQHF. The V and J genes are TRBV11-3 and TRBJ1-5; D unresolved. Between the trimmed V and J ends, which lost 1 base and 6 bases, there was a span of 7 bases. Germline V lookup: CDR1 SGHNT, CDR2 YENEEA. This CDR3 is 13 amino acids long. Full variable domain (missing parts from reference TRBV11-3 and TRBJ1-5): EAGVVQSPRYKIIEKKQPVAFWCNPISGHNTLYWYLQNLGQGPELLIRYENEEAVDDSQLPKDRFSAERLKGVDSTLKIQPAELGDSAVYLCASSLGGSQPQHFGDGTRLSIL.

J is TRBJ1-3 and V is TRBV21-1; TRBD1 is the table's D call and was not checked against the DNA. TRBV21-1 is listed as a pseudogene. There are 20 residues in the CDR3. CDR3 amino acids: CASSPDPDRHRPSSGNTIYF. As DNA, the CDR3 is TGTGCCAGCAGCCCCGACCCGGACAGGCACCGACCATCCTCTGGAAACACCATATATTTT.

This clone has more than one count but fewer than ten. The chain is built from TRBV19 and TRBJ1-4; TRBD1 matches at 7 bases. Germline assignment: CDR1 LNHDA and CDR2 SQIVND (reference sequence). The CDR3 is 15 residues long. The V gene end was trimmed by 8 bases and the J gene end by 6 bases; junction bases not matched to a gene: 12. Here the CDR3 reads CASYSSRGSHEKLFF. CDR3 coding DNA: TGTGCCAGTTATAGCTCCAGGGGGTCACATGAAAAACTGTTTTTT.

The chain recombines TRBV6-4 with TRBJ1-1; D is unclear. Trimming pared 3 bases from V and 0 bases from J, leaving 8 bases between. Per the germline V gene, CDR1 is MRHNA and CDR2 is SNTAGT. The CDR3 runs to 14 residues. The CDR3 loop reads CASSETPMNTEAFF. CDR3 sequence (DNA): TGTGCCAGCAGTGAAACTCCCATGAACACTGAAGCTTTCTTT.

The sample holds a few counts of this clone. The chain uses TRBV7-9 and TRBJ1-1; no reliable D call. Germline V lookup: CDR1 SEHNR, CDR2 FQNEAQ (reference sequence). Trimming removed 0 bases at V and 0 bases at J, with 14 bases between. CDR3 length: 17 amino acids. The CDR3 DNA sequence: TGTGCCAGCAGCTTAGCGCTGGGCAGGAAAATGAACACTGAAGCTTTCTTT. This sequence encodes CASSLALGRKMNTEAFF.

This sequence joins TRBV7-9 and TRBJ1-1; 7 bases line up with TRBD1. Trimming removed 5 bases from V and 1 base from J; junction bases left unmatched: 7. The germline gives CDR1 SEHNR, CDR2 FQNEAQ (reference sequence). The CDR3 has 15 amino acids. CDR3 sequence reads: CASSLRGRGNTEAFF. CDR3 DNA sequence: TGTGCCAGCAGCCTCAGGGGGAGAGGGAACACTGAAGCTTTCTTT.

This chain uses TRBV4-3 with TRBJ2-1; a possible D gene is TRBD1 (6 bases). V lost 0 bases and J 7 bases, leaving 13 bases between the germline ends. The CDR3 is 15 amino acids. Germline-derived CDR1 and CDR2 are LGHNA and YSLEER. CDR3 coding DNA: TGCGCCAGCAGCCAAGAGAAGGGACACACGAATGAGCAGTTCTTC. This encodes CASSQEKGHTNEQFF.

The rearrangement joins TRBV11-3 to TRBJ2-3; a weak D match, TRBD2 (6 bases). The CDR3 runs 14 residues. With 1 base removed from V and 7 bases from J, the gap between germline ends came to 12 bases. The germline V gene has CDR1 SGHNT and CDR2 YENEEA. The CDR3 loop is CASSLAAGRNTQYF. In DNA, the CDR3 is TGTGCCAGCAGCTTAGCGGCGGGAAGGAATACGCAGTATTTT.

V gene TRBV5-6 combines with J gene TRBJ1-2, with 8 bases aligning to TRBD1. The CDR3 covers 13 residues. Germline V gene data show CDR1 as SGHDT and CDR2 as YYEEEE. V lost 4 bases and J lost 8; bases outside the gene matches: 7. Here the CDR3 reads CASSPTGGRGYTF. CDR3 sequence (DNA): TGTGCCAGCAGCCCAACAGGGGGGAGAGGCTACACCTTC.

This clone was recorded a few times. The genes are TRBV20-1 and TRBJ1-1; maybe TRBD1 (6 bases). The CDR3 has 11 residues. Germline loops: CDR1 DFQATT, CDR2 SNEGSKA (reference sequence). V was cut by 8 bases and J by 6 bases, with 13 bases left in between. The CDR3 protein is CSCQGRAEAFF. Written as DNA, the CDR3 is TGCAGTTGTCAGGGGAGGGCTGAAGCTTTCTTT.

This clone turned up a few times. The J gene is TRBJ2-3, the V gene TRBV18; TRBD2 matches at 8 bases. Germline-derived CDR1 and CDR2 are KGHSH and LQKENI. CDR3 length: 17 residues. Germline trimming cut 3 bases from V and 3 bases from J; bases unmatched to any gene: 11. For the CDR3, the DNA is TGTGCCAGCTCACCCCCCGGGACTAGGCGGATTACAGATACGCAGTATTTT. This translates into CASSPPGTRRITDTQYF.

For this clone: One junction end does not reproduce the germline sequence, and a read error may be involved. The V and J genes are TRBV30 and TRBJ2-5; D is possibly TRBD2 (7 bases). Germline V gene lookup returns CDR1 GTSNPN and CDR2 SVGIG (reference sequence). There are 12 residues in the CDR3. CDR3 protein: CAWGGEGENQYF. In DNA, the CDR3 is TGTGCATGGGGGGGCGAGGGAGAGAACCAGTACTTC.

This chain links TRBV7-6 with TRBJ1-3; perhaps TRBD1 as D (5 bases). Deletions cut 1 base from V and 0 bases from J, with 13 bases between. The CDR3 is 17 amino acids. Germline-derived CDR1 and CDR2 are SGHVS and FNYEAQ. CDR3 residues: CASSLEDSSVSGNTIYF. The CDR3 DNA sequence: TGTGCCAGCAGCTTAGAAGACAGTTCCGTCTCTGGAAACACCATATATTTT.

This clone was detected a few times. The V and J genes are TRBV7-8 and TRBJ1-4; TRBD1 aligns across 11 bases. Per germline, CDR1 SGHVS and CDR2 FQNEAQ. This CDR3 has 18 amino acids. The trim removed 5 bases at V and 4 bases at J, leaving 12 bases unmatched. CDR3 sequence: CASSPRTGGFSLNEKLFF. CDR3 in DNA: TGTGCCAGCAGCCCACGGACAGGGGGCTTTTCTCTTAATGAAAAACTGTTTTTT.

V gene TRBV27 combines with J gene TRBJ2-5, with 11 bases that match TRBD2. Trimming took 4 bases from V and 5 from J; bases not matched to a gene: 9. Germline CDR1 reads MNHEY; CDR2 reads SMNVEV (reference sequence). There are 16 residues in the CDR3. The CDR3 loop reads CASSWASGGPYETQYF. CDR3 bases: TGTGCCAGCAGTTGGGCTAGCGGGGGGCCGTACGAGACCCAGTACTTC.

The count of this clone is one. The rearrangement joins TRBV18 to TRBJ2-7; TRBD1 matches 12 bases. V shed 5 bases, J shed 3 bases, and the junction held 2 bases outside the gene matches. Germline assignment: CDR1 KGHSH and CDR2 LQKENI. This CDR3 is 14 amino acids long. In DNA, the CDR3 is TGTGCCAGCTCAGGGACAGGGGGCCGCTACGAGCAGTACGTC. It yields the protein CASSGTGGRYEQYV.

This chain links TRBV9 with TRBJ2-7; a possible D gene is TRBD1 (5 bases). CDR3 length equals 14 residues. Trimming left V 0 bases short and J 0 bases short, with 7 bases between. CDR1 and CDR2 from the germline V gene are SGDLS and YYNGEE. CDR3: CASSVGDSSYEQYF. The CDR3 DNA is TGTGCCAGCAGCGTAGGAGACAGCTCCTACGAGCAGTACTTC.

The CDR3 region is CASSEQGPGGSPLHF. In DNA, the CDR3 is TGTGCCAGCAGTGAACAGGGACCCGGGGGGTCACCCCTCCACTTT. V gene TRBV6-1 combines with J gene TRBJ1-6, with D perhaps TRBD1 (5 bases). V was clipped by 2 bases and J by 10 bases, with 15 bases between them. CDR3 length equals 15 residues. The germline V gene encodes CDR1 MNHNS and CDR2 SASEGT.

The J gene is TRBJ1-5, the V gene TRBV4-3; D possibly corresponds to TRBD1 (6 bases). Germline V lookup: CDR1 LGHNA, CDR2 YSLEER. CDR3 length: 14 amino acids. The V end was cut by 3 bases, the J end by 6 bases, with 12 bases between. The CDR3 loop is CASSHLQGFQPQHF. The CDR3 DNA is TGCGCCAGCAGCCACCTCCAGGGGTTTCAGCCCCAGCATTTT.

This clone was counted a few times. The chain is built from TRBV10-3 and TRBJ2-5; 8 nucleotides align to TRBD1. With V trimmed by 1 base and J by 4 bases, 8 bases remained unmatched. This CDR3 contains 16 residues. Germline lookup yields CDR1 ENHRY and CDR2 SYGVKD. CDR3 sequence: CAISEYRQGASETQYF. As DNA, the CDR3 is TGTGCCATCAGTGAGTACAGGCAGGGGGCTTCAGAGACCCAGTACTTC.

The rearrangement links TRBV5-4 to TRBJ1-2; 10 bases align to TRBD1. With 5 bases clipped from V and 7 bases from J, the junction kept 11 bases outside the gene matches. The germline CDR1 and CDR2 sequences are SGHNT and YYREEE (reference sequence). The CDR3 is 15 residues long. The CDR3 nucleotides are TGTGCCAGCAGGTCGGGGACAGGGGTTTTCGTTGGCTACACCTTC. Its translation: CASRSGTGVFVGYTF.

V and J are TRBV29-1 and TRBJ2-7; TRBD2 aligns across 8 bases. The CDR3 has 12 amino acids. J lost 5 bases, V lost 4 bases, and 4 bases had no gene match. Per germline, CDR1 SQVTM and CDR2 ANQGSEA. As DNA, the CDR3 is TGCAGCGTTGTCGGGGGGGACCACGAGCAGTACGTC. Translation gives CSVVGGDHEQYV.

The CDR3 bases are TGTGCCAGCAGCCGAGGACTAGCGGGGGAAGGAGATACGCAGTATTTT. Protein: CASSRGLAGEGDTQYF. The V call is TRBV13, the J call TRBJ2-3; 13 bases agree with TRBD2. The ends lost 5 bases at V and 5 bases at J; junction bases unmatched: 7. The CDR3 is 16 amino acids. Per the germline V gene, CDR1 is PRHDT and CDR2 is FYEKMQ (reference sequence).

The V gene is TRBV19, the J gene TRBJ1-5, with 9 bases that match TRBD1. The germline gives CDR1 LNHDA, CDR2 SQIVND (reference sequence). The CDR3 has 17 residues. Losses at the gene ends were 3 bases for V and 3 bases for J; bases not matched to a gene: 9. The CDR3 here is CASSIRAGQGYNQPQHF. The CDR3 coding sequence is TGTGCCAGTAGTATTAGGGCGGGACAGGGCTACAATCAGCCCCAGCATTTT.

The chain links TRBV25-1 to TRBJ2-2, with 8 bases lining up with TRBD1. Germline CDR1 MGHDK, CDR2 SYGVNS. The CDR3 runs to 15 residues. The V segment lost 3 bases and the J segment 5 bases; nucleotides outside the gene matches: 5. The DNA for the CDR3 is TGTGCCAGCAGTGACCCCAGGGGGCCTACCGGGGAGCTGTTTTTT. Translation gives CASSDPRGPTGELFF. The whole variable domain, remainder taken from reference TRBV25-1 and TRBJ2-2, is EADIYQTPRYLVIGTGKKITLECSQTMGHDKMYWYQQDPGMELHLIHYSYGVNSTEKGDLSSESTVSRIRTEHFPLTLESARPSHTSQYLCASSDPRGPTGELFFGEGSRLTVL.

Written as DNA, the CDR3 is TGTGCCAGCAGGGGGGTGCGGGGGAATTCACCCCTCCACTTT. It is translated as CASRGVRGNSPLHF. This chain uses TRBV6-5 with TRBJ1-6; the D gene is possibly TRBD1 (5 bases). Between the trimmed V and J ends, which lost 6 bases and 7 bases, there was a span of 13 bases. The length of the CDR3 is 14 residues. Per germline, CDR1 MNHEY and CDR2 SVGAGI.